This T cell receptor (beta chain) originates from a study of T cell responses to AZD1222 COVID-19 vaccine. The study, taken as a whole, reports: White British people made up most donors, females outnumbered males, and clonal diversity was possibly underestimated. Sampling captured repertoires only after the peak T cell response. At baseline, just six or seven AZD1222 recipients tested seropositive. Of spike-specific TCRs, nearly half reportedly target regions left unmutated in variants.

The CDR3 extends over 13 amino acids. Germline CDR1 reads SGHRS; CDR2 reads YFSETQ. With 8 bases removed from V and 3 bases from J, the gap between germline ends came to 14 bases. In regard to this clone: Its antigen is not identified.

Measured with immunoSEQ multiplex PCR; TCRdb has only the in-frame clones, and not every one. Here the sample spans about 150,000 clones, roughly 94% being singletons. V usage is TRBV5-1 and J usage is TRBJ1-2; a possible D gene is TRBD1 (6 bases). The sequence was obtained from an adult in good health. The input for sequencing was peripheral blood, taken on day 0 of AZD1222 vaccination. CDR3 sequence (DNA): TGCGCCAGTGGCCGGGCAGGGGACTATGGCTACACCTTC. Residues: CASGRAGDYGYTF.